The next 16 T cell receptor beta chains were all read from a single sample in a study of T cells in Graves' hyperthyroidism and ophthalmopathy. TCR beta CDR3 sequences were amplified from RNA transcripts. An initial round of RT-PCR targeting the TCR CDR3 relied on the HTBI primer set. In TCRdb, the multiplex PCR reads were re-called with MiXCR into one record per CDR3 protein. The sample contains a few hundred thousand distinct CDR3 sequences, more than 45% of which appear only once. The sequenced sample was peripheral blood or thyroid tissue (not recorded which). The source is a woman between 18 and 30 years old with Graves' hyperthyroidism.

As regards this clonotype: This clone may be a read error of a much larger clone one base away. The chain recombines TRBV14 with TRBJ2-7, with 7 bases matching TRBD2. This CDR3 spans 14 amino acids. The germline CDR1 and CDR2 sequences are SGHDN and FVKESK. CDR3 region: CACSSLGGDYEQYF. The CDR3 bases are TGTGCCTGCAGTAGTTTGGGAGGGGACTACGAGCAGTACTTC. Full variable domain (remainder filled in from reference TRBV14 and TRBJ2-7): EAGVTQFPSHSVIEKGQTVTLRCDPISGHDNLYWYRRVMGKEIKFLLHFVKESKQDESGMPNNRFLAERTGGTYSTLKVQPAELEDSGVYFCACSSLGGDYEQYFGPGTRLTVT.

This clonotype was counted many times. The rearrangement joins TRBV19 to TRBJ1-1; 8 bases map to TRBD1. V gave up 7 bases and J gave up 5 bases; unmatched junction bases: 6. CDR3 length: 13 residues. Per the germline V gene, CDR1 is LNHDA and CDR2 is SQIVND (reference sequence). The CDR3 region is CASTGQERTEAFF. CDR3 in DNA: TGTGCCAGTACGGGACAGGAGAGGACTGAAGCTTTCTTT.

This clonotype was counted at least ten times. J is TRBJ2-5 and V is TRBV20-1; D remains ambiguous. Trimming took off 6 bases at V and 2 bases at J, with 22 bases between the two ends. Germline V gives CDR1 DFQATT, CDR2 SNEGSKA (reference sequence). The CDR3 covers 16 residues. CDR3: CSAEPRGRRIQETQYF. The DNA of the CDR3 is TGCAGTGCCGAACCCCGAGGACGGCGGATTCAAGAGACCCAGTACTTC.

A word on this clonotype: A read error may produce the germline difference seen at one junction end. V is TRBV12-3 or TRBV12-4 and J is TRBJ1-2; TRBD1 might be the D (5 bases). The CDR3 is 15 residues long. CDR3 bases: TGTGCCAGCAGCCAAGATTTAACAGGAAACTATGGCCACACCTTC. Translating it yields CASSQDLTGNYGHTF.

This clonotype occurred many times. Germline and junction disagree at one end, which may indicate a read error. This rearrangement joins TRBV9 to TRBJ2-7; D possibly corresponds to TRBD1 (6 bases). Germline CDR1 reads SGDLS; CDR2 reads YYNGEE. This CDR3 is built from 13 residues. The CDR3 is CASSVLKSGEQHF. CDR3 nucleotides: TGTGCCAGCAGCGTACTCAAATCAGGGGAACAGCACTTC.

CDR3 in DNA: TGCGCCAGCAGCCTCACCGGGACAGGGAATAATTCACCCCTCCACTTT. This codes for CASSLTGTGNNSPLHF. The genes are TRBV5-1 and TRBJ1-6; 9 bases line up with TRBD1. Per germline, CDR1 SGHRS and CDR2 YFSETQ. V lost 4 bases, J lost 5 bases, and 7 bases stayed unmatched. This CDR3 comprises 16 residues.

The chain couples TRBV7-2 to TRBJ2-7; 8 bases are a match to TRBD2. Looked up from germline, CDR1 is SGHTA and CDR2 is FQGNSA. This CDR3 has 16 residues. Trimming took 5 bases from V and 0 from J; bases not matched to a gene: 9. CDR3 loop: CASSTFLAGHSYEQYF. In DNA, the CDR3 is TGTGCCAGCAGCACCTTCCTAGCGGGCCACTCCTACGAGCAGTACTTC.

This rearrangement joins TRBV12-3 or TRBV12-4 to TRBJ2-2, with D perhaps matching TRBD1 or TRBD2 (5 bases each). V was trimmed by 7 bases and J by 9 bases, leaving 15 bases between them. CDR3 size: 13 residues. The CDR3 protein is CASNLQEAWELFF. In DNA, the CDR3 is TGTGCCAGCAATCTACAGGAGGCATGGGAGCTGTTTTTT.

As to this clonotype: This may stem from a read error, because a much larger clone lies one nucleotide away. The gene calls are TRBV19 and TRBJ2-7, with D tentatively TRBD1 (5 bases). Looked up from germline, CDR1 is LNHDA and CDR2 is SQIVND (reference sequence). The CDR3 covers 15 residues. The CDR3 sequence is CASSIKGVGSYEHYF. The CDR3 nucleotides read TGTGCCAGTAGTATAAAAGGGGTGGGATCCTACGAGCATTACTTC.

This clonotype was seen ten or more times. The chain has TRBV5-1 and TRBJ2-7; D might be TRBD1 (5 bases). Looked up from germline, CDR1 is SGHRS and CDR2 is YFSETQ. With 0 bases removed from V and 0 bases from J, the gap between germline ends came to 10 bases. This CDR3 comprises 15 residues. The CDR3 protein is CASSLGWGGSYEQYF. Here the CDR3 DNA reads TGCGCCAGCAGCTTGGGTTGGGGCGGCTCCTACGAGCAGTACTTC.

This clonotype was seen only once. The chain carries TRBV24-1 and TRBJ1-5, with unresolved D. The CDR3 covers 16 residues. CDR1 and CDR2 from the germline V gene are KGHDR and SFDVKD. The V gene lost 6 bases and the J gene lost 0 bases, with 14 bases spanning the gap. The CDR3 here is CATSLWSGVSNQPQHF. The CDR3 bases are TGTGCCACCAGTTTGTGGTCAGGTGTTAGCAATCAGCCCCAGCATTTT.

The V and J genes are TRBV5-5 and TRBJ2-5, with unresolved D. The CDR3 spans 14 residues. V shed 3 bases and J shed 9 bases, with 18 bases lying between them. CDR1 SGHKS and CDR2 YYEKEE come from the germline V gene (reference sequence). The CDR3 DNA follows: TGTGCCAGCAGCTCCCTGCGAGGAAATCAGCCCCAGTACTTC. It encodes CASSSLRGNQPQYF.

Ten or more counts support this clonotype. J is TRBJ1-4 and V is TRBV5-6; 8 bases line up with TRBD1. The CDR3 sequence is 15 residues long. Germline lookup yields CDR1 SGHDT and CDR2 YYEEEE. The V and J ends lost 4 bases and 8 bases, in that order; junction bases with no gene match: 10. In DNA form, the CDR3 reads TGTGCCAGCAGCCATTACAGGGGGGTTGACGAAAAACTGTTTTTT. This translates into CASSHYRGVDEKLFF.

This clonotype was counted many times. The chain recombines TRBV13 with TRBJ2-7; D call uncertain. Germline loops: CDR1 PRHDT, CDR2 FYEKMQ (reference sequence). The length of the CDR3 is 14 residues. Trimming shortened V by 1 base and J by 4 bases, and 11 bases separated the two germline ends. The CDR3 sequence: CASSLEGNRYEQYF. The CDR3 DNA is TGTGCCAGCAGCTTAGAGGGTAACCGGTACGAGCAGTACTTC.

The gene calls are TRBV10-3 and TRBJ2-7, with 9 bases fitting TRBD2. Unmatched junction bases numbered 6, after V lost 2 bases and J lost 4 bases. The CDR3 runs to 15 residues. The germline V gene encodes CDR1 ENHRY and CDR2 SYGVKD. The CDR3 bases are TGTGCCATCAGTGAGACCAGACTAGCGGAATACGAGCAGTACTTC. Protein: CAISETRLAEYEQYF.

The rearrangement links TRBV10-3 to TRBJ2-5; perhaps TRBD1 as D (7 bases). The V and J ends lost 6 bases and 4 bases respectively, with 18 bases between them. Germline CDR1 reads ENHRY; CDR2 reads SYGVKD. The CDR3 loop spans 15 amino acids. CDR3 in amino acids: CAISVARQGGETQYF. The CDR3 region has the DNA TGTGCCATCAGCGTTGCTAGACAGGGAGGAGAGACCCAGTACTTC.